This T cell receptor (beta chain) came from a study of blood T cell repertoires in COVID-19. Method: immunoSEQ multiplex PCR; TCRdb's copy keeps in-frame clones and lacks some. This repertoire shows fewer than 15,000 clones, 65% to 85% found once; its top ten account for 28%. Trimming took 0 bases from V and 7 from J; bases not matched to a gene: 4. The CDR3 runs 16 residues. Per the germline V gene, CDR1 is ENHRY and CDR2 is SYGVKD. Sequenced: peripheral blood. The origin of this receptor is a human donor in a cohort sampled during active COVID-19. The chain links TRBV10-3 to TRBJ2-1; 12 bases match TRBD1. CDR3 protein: CAISESGQGALNEQFF. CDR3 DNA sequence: TGTGCCATCAGTGAGTCGGGACAGGGGGCGTTAAATGAGCAGTTCTTC.